This TCR beta chain was identified during a study of CD8+ T cells in alopecia areata. As for the study in general: Severity among treated patients was scored by the percentage of scalp area affected. General study results and limits: Sequence data from scalp samples additionally include resident alphabeta T cells of normal skin.

The V segment lost 3 bases and the J segment 8 bases; nucleotides outside the gene matches: 9. From germline, CDR1 is GTSNPN and CDR2 SVGIG (reference sequence). This CDR3 is built from 14 residues. Extraction and reverse transcription of RNA yielded cDNA as the sequencing template. Clones were read by immunoSEQ multiplex PCR, and TCRdb kept only the in-frame ones, dropping some. Here the sample spans 170,000 or so clones, around three fifths being singletons. Indicated treatment: oral pan-JAK inhibitor, 5-10 mg twice daily. Of note for this clone: Its antigen is as yet unknown.

This sample comprised CD8+ T cells sorted from blood, obtained at week 24, from a patient treated with tofacitinib. The rearrangement joins TRBV30 to TRBJ1-5, with 8 bases that match TRBD1. This receptor was identified in a human donor with alopecia areata. The chain's CDR3 is CAWRIPGGGEPQHF. For the CDR3, the DNA is TGTGCCTGGAGGATTCCAGGGGGCGGGGAGCCCCAGCATTTT. Drawing the rest from reference TRBV30 and TRBJ1-5, the complete variable domain is SQTIHQWPATLVQPVGSPLSLECTVEGTSNPNLYWYRQAAGRGLQLLFYSVGIGQISSEVPQNLSASRPQDRQFILSSKKLLLSDSGFYLCAWRIPGGGEPQHFGDGTRLSIL.